Presented here are 15 T cell receptor beta chains from one specimen sequenced in a study of tumor and adjacent non-tumor tissue in lung cancer. The template was RNA from unsorted bulk tissue. TCRbeta libraries were built with three rounds of nested PCR, modified from ARM-PCR. TCRdb recomputed calls from the multiplex PCR reads with MiXCR, one row per CDR3 protein. The table includes more than 75,000 distinct CDR3 sequences, around 85% detected once. Sequencing was done on a sample of lung tumor tissue. All receptors derive from a woman aged 50 to 60 with non-small cell lung cancer.

This clonotype was seen ten or more times. The CDR3 DNA reads as TGCAGTGCTAGAGATGGGACTAGGCCCCTGTGGACCCAGTACTTC. This codes for CSARDGTRPLWTQYF. J is TRBJ2-5 and V is TRBV20-1; 8 bases are shared with TRBD2. The CDR3 loop spans 15 amino acids. Germline CDR1 DFQATT, CDR2 SNEGSKA (reference sequence). J was trimmed by 7 bases and V by 0 bases; bases with no gene match: 10.

A note on this clonotype: One junction end disagrees with the germline gene, perhaps due to a read error. The gene calls are TRBV11-2 and TRBJ2-2, with D hard to call. The CDR3 totals 15 residues. CDR1 and CDR2 from the germline V gene are SGHAT and FQNNGV. The CDR3 DNA follows: TGTGCCAGCAGCCCCGGCAGGCGGAACACCGCGGAGCTGCTTTTT. This encodes CASSPGRRNTAELLF. Full variable domain (outside the CDR3, taken from reference TRBV11-2 and TRBJ2-2): EAGVAQSPRYKIIEKRQSVAFWCNPISGHATLYWYQQILGQGPKLLIQFQNNGVVDDSQLPKDRFSAERLKGVDSTLKIQPAKLEDSAVYLCASSPGRRNTAELLFGEGSRLTVL.

The chain is built from TRBV6-1 and TRBJ2-1; D perhaps matches TRBD1 (5 bases). This CDR3 contains 15 residues. Germline CDR1 is MNHNS and CDR2 is SASEGT. V was clipped by 6 bases and J by 8 bases, with 20 bases between them. The CDR3 sequence: CASRDTFIGYYEQFF. The CDR3 region has the DNA TGTGCCAGCAGGGACACATTCATTGGCTATTATGAGCAGTTCTTC.

J is TRBJ2-4 and V is TRBV20-1; D remains ambiguous. V was cut by 6 bases and J by 6 bases, with 15 bases left in between. CDR1 and CDR2 from the germline V gene are DFQATT and SNEGSKA (reference sequence). The CDR3 has 13 residues. The CDR3 protein is CSATKASTNIQYF. In nucleotides, the CDR3 is TGCAGTGCCACTAAAGCGTCCACAAACATTCAGTACTTC.

Notes on this clonotype: A read error is likely, as this CDR3 ends without the conserved phenylalanine or tryptophan. The chain carries TRBV29-1 and TRBJ2-3, with 15 positions matching TRBD2. The CDR3 runs to 18 residues. V shed 2 bases, J shed 6 bases, and the junction held 12 bases outside the gene matches. CDR1 SQVTM and CDR2 ANQGSEA come from the germline V gene. The CDR3 nucleotides are TGCAGCGTTGAAATCCAAGGACTAGCGGGAGGGGGAGGGGATACGCAGTATTCT. As protein: CSVEIQGLAGGGGDTQYS.

Regarding this clonotype: Compared with germline, one end of the junction differs, possibly owing to a read error. The chain combines TRBV11-2 with TRBJ2-7, with 8 bases matching TRBD2. The CDR3 covers 16 residues. Germline loops: CDR1 SGHAT, CDR2 FQNNGV. The CDR3 DNA reads as TGTGCCAGCATGCTAAGAGGACTAGCCGTCTCGGACGACCAGTACTTC. Amino acids: CASMLRGLAVSDDQYF.

Comments on this clonotype: Given the absence of the conserved phenylalanine or tryptophan at the CDR3 end, a read error is likely. The chain recombines TRBV29-1 with TRBJ1-1; TRBD1 agrees at 9 bases. This CDR3 region has 14 residues. Germline V gives CDR1 SQVTM, CDR2 ANQGSEA. The CDR3 nucleotides read TGCAGCGTTACAGGGGGCTCGCTGAACATTGAAGCTTTCTAT. As protein: CSVTGGSLNIEAFY.

To note about this clonotype: Compared with germline, one end of the junction differs, possibly owing to a read error. This chain connects TRBV10-3 to TRBJ2-1; possibly TRBD1 or TRBD2 for D (5 bases each). Germline lookup yields CDR1 ENHRY and CDR2 SYGVKD. The CDR3 covers 14 residues. CDR3 coding DNA: TGTGCCATCAGTGGCGATGGGGGATACAATGAGGAGTTCTTC. Protein product: CAISGDGGYNEEFF.

Notes on this clonotype: Compared with germline, one end of the junction differs, possibly owing to a read error. The rearrangement joins TRBV6-1 to TRBJ1-5; D ambiguous. From germline, CDR1 is MNHNS and CDR2 SASEGT. The CDR3 is 14 amino acids. CDR3 DNA sequence: TGTGCCAGCAGTGAGACTTGGAGCAGTCAGCCCCAGCATTTT. This gives the protein CASSETWSSQPQHF.

The CDR3 bases are TGTGTCAGTACCGTTGACCCGGGCTCCTACAATGAGCAGTTCTTC. It encodes CVSTVDPGSYNEQFF. J is TRBJ2-1 and V is TRBV28; no firm D call. The CDR3 consists of 15 residues. Germline CDR1 and CDR2: MDHEN and SYDVKM.

In regard to this clonotype: Its ends do not fully match the called genes, so a read error is possible. The chain uses TRBV11-2 and TRBJ2-1; D unresolved. Germline V gene lookup returns CDR1 SGHAT and CDR2 FQNNGV. The CDR3 covers 17 residues. The CDR3 bases are TGTGCCAGTACCCCAGAGGTCGTGGGAAGCTCCTACAATGAACAGTTCTTC. Its translation is CASTPEVVGSSYNEQFF. Full variable domain (remainder filled in from reference TRBV11-2 and TRBJ2-1): EAGVAQSPRYKIIEKRQSVAFWCNPISGHATLYWYQQILGQGPKLLIQFQNNGVVDDSQLPKDRFSAERLKGVDSTLKIQPAKLEDSAVYLCASTPEVVGSSYNEQFFGPGTRLTVL.

As concerns this clonotype: Germline is not matched at one junction end, which may reflect a read error. CDR3 amino acids: CASSQIGQGEIQHF. The CDR3 nucleotides read TGCGCCAGCAGCCAAATTGGACAGGGAGAGATCCAGCACTTC. V usage is TRBV4-1 and J usage is TRBJ2-5; 8 bases are a match to TRBD1. Germline loops: CDR1 MGHRA, CDR2 YSYEKL. CDR3 length: 14 residues.

Concerning this clonotype itself: Without the conserved terminal phenylalanine or tryptophan, this CDR3 likely stems from a read error. The chain has TRBV11-2 and TRBJ2-2; no reliable D call. Per germline, CDR1 SGHAT and CDR2 FQNNGV. Trimming removed 6 bases from V and 7 bases from J, with 15 bases in between. The CDR3 length is 14 residues. The CDR3 DNA reads as TGTGCCAGCAGTTTAAAACAATTAGGCGGGGAGCTGTTTCTT. Protein product: CASSLKQLGGELFL.

The chain recombines TRBV20-1 with TRBJ2-7; D call uncertain. The V end was cut by 5 bases, the J end by 2 bases, with 16 bases between. The CDR3 runs 14 residues. Germline V lookup: CDR1 DFQATT, CDR2 SNEGSKA (reference sequence). The CDR3 loop is CSARVTRMAYEQYF. CDR3 nucleotide sequence: TGCAGTGCTCGCGTGACAAGGATGGCCTACGAGCAGTACTTC.

Notes on this clonotype: This sequence may be a read error, since a much larger clone differs from it by one base. V usage is TRBV5-1 and J usage is TRBJ2-5, with D possibly TRBD2 on 6 matching bases. The CDR3 is 14 residues long. Germline loops: CDR1 SGHRS, CDR2 YFSETQ. The CDR3 reads CTSSIGTVGETQYF. The CDR3 DNA sequence: TGCACCAGCAGCATTGGGACTGTTGGAGAGACCCAGTACTTC.